The source of this TCR beta chain is a study of T cells in Graves' hyperthyroidism and ophthalmopathy. It was uncontrolled infection, other autoimmune disease, pregnancy or lactation that excluded patients. Clinical symptoms, serum thyroxine and TRAb, thyroid ultrasound and orbital computed tomography together formed the diagnostic basis. Blood was sampled at initial diagnosis of hyperthyroidism, prior to onset of any ophthalmopathy symptoms. This clonotype was seen a few times. Germline V lookup: CDR1 ENHRY, CDR2 SYGVKD. CDR3 size: 13 residues. With 7 bases removed from V and 6 bases from J, the gap between germline ends came to 14 bases. TCR beta CDR3 regions were amplified from RNA. The HTBI primer set served for first-round RT-PCR of the TCR CDR3. TCRdb reprocessed the multiplex PCR reads via MiXCR and lists one record per CDR3 protein. The data contain hundreds of thousands of distinct CDR3 sequences, 15% to 20% of them singletons.

This receptor was obtained from a woman aged 50 to 65 with Graves' hyperthyroidism that later progressed to Graves' ophthalmopathy. The chain links TRBV10-3 to TRBJ2-3, with a possible D match to TRBD2 (5 bases). The sequenced material came from blood. CDR3 residues: CAINDGVRDTQYF. The CDR3 nucleotides read TGTGCCATCAATGACGGGGTGCGGGATACGCAGTATTTT.